This record looks at one TCR beta chain sequence and its context. This specimen comes from a study of shared T cell receptors in the human thymus. TCRdb's copy holds only in-frame clones and misses some; the assay was immunoSEQ multiplex PCR. The sample holds hundreds of thousands of clones, 95% seen once. Unmatched junction bases numbered 17, after V lost 1 base and J lost 3 bases. CDR3 length: 20 amino acids. Per germline, CDR1 LNHNV and CDR2 YYDKDF (reference sequence). The sample consisted of thymocytes. The J gene is TRBJ2-1, the V gene TRBV15; TRBD1 matches at 8 bases. The TCR sequence derives from a human donor. CDR3 sequence reads: CATSRGMGQEDLGFYNEQFF. The CDR3 nucleotides are TGTGCCACCAGCAGAGGAATGGGACAGGAGGATCTGGGCTTCTACAATGAGCAGTTCTTC.